Listed below are T cell receptor beta chains from one sample, sequenced in a study of shared clonotypes between healthy human individuals. Assay used: immunoSEQ multiplex PCR; TCRdb lists only in-frame clones, some missing. The repertoire includes about a million clones, roughly 80% of them detected once, and 1.4% sits in the top ten. Source material: memory CD4+ T cells sorted from blood. The receptors come from a man younger than 35 in good health. CDR3s include the opening cysteine and the closing phenylalanine or tryptophan. The D gene is left open where the match is weak. Clone size is not always given. Where it is, it says once, few, many or a class for expanded clones.

J: TRBJ1-2; length: 12; V: TRBV30; size: .; D: TRBD1; CDR3: CAWLGTGSGYTF; DNA: TGTGCCTGGCTGGGGACAGGGAGTGGCTACACCTTC
J: TRBJ1-1; length: 15; V: TRBV6-1; size: .; D: .; CDR3: CASSSPGTSTTEAFF; DNA: TGTGCCAGCAGTTCTCCCGGGACAAGTACGACTGAAGCTTTCTTT
J: TRBJ1-2; length: 14; V: TRBV19; size: .; D: .; CDR3: CASSIRQSIYGYTF; DNA: TGTGCCAGTAGTATTCGGCAGTCGATCTATGGCTACACCTTC
J: TRBJ2-1; length: 13; V: TRBV6-1; size: .; D: .; CDR3: CASRKAVYNEQFF; DNA: TGTGCCAGCAGAAAAGCGGTATACAATGAGCAGTTCTTC
J: TRBJ2-5; length: 15; V: TRBV5-1; size: .; D: .; CDR3: CASSLGQFLQETQYF; DNA: TGCGCCAGCAGCTTGGGACAGTTTCTTCAAGAGACCCAGTACTTC
J: TRBJ2-7; length: 15; V: TRBV4-2; size: .; D: TRBD1; CDR3: CASSQVSGQAYEQYF; DNA: TGTGCCAGCAGCCAAGTATCGGGACAGGCCTACGAGCAGTACTTC
J: TRBJ2-2; length: 18; V: TRBV4-1; size: .; D: .; CDR3: CASSQEPVGGPNTGELFF; DNA: TGCGCCAGCAGCCAGGAGCCGGTCGGGGGGCCAAACACCGGGGAGCTGTTTTTT
J: TRBJ2-7; length: 14; V: TRBV7-2; size: once; D: .; CDR3: CASSRQAGIYEQYF; DNA: TGTGCCAGCAGCCGACAGGCAGGGATCTACGAGCAGTACTTC
J: TRBJ2-5; length: 15; V: TRBV7-8; size: many; D: .; CDR3: CASSLVAQTQEAQYF; DNA: TGTGCCAGCAGCTTAGTGGCGCAAACCCAGGAGGCCCAGTACTTC
J: TRBJ1-2; length: 14; V: TRBV6-1; size: few; D: .; CDR3: CASSEDFSRRGYTF; DNA: TGTGCCAGCAGTGAAGACTTCTCACGCCGTGGCTACACCTTC
J: TRBJ2-5; length: 11; V: TRBV20-1; size: .; D: TRBD1; CDR3: CSARQGETQYF; DNA: TGCAGTGCCAGACAGGGAGAGACCCAGTACTTC
J: TRBJ2-5; length: 15; V: TRBV5-1; size: .; D: TRBD1; CDR3: CASSAGTGGQETQYF; DNA: TGCGCCAGCAGTGCCGGTACAGGGGGCCAGGAGACCCAGTACTTC
J: TRBJ2-2; length: 15; V: TRBV10-2; size: .; D: .; CDR3: CASRDSGTSTGELFF; DNA: TGCGCCAGCAGGGATTCCGGGACTTCCACCGGGGAGCTGTTTTTT
J: TRBJ2-7; length: 19; V: TRBV11-2; size: once; D: TRBD1; CDR3: CASSLVDRGSRSYSYEQYF; DNA: TGTGCCAGCAGCTTAGTCGACAGGGGATCCCGTTCTTACTCCTACGAGCAGTACTTC
J: TRBJ1-2; length: 10; V: TRBV30; size: .; D: .; CDR3: CASGRGGYTF; DNA: TGTGCCTCGGGGCGAGGTGGCTACACCTTC
J: TRBJ2-4; length: 17; V: TRBV18; size: .; D: .; CDR3: CASSPEATPIAKNIQYF; DNA: TGTGCCAGCTCACCTGAGGCGACCCCGATAGCCAAAAACATTCAGTACTTC
J: TRBJ1-2; length: 11; V: TRBV27; size: .; D: .; CDR3: CASRAGWGYTF; DNA: TGTGCCAGCAGAGCAGGGTGGGGCTACACCTTC
J: TRBJ2-7; length: 17; V: TRBV7-2; size: .; D: TRBD2; CDR3: CASSPRLAGGSSYEQYF; DNA: TGTGCCAGCAGCCCCAGACTAGCGGGGGGGAGCTCCTACGAGCAGTACTTC
J: TRBJ2-5; length: 13; V: TRBV6-1; size: .; D: .; CDR3: CASHHPEQETQYF; DNA: TGTGCCAGCCATCACCCAGAGCAAGAGACCCAGTACTTC
J: TRBJ1-3; length: 14; V: TRBV30; size: .; D: .; CDR3: CAWSPGQVGNTIYF; DNA: TGTGCCTGGAGTCCTGGACAAGTTGGAAACACCATATATTTT
J: TRBJ1-6; length: 13; V: TRBV30; size: .; D: TRBD1; CDR3: CAWRDRANSPLHF; DNA: TGTGCCTGGAGGGACAGGGCTAATTCACCCCTCCACTTT
J: TRBJ1-2; length: 15; V: TRBV27; size: .; D: .; CDR3: CASCWRGGLNYGYTF; DNA: TGTGCCAGCTGCTGGCGCGGGGGTCTTAACTATGGCTACACCTTC
J: TRBJ2-1; length: 13; V: TRBV5-4; size: .; D: .; CDR3: CASTLDRLNEQFF; DNA: TGTGCCAGCACCTTAGACAGGCTCAATGAGCAGTTCTTC
J: TRBJ1-5; length: 15; V: TRBV28; size: .; D: TRBD1; CDR3: CATDVQGAGNQPQHF; DNA: TGTGCCACGGACGTTCAGGGGGCTGGAAATCAGCCCCAGCATTTT
J: TRBJ1-6; length: 14; V: TRBV5-1; size: few; D: TRBD1; CDR3: CASRDRGGRSPLHF; DNA: TGCGCCAGCAGGGACAGGGGAGGAAGATCACCCCTCCACTTT
J: TRBJ2-3; length: 14; V: TRBV5-6; size: .; D: .; CDR3: CASRTGGFTDTQYF; DNA: TGTGCCAGCCGAACAGGCGGCTTCACAGATACGCAGTATTTT
J: TRBJ2-5; length: 15; V: TRBV28; size: .; D: .; CDR3: CASRRDSGKQETQYF; DNA: TGTGCCAGCAGACGTGACAGTGGCAAACAAGAGACCCAGTACTTC
J: TRBJ1-4; length: 14; V: TRBV6-5; size: .; D: .; CDR3: CASSYSQVNEKLFF; DNA: TGTGCCAGCAGTTACAGTCAGGTTAATGAAAAACTGTTTTTT
J: TRBJ1-4; length: 14; V: TRBV6-5; size: .; D: TRBD1; CDR3: CASRRTGPREKLFF; DNA: TGTGCCAGCAGACGGACAGGCCCGAGAGAAAAACTGTTTTTT
J: TRBJ2-1; length: 13; V: TRBV4-3; size: .; D: .; CDR3: CASSQQGLDEQFF; DNA: TGCGCCAGCAGCCAACAGGGGCTGGATGAGCAGTTCTTC
J: TRBJ2-2; length: 17; V: TRBV4-1; size: .; D: .; CDR3: CASNAPPGRSNTGELFF; DNA: TGCGCCAGCAACGCCCCCCCAGGGAGATCGAACACCGGGGAGCTGTTTTTT
J: TRBJ1-2; length: 16; V: TRBV9; size: .; D: .; CDR3: CASSARGGAANYGYTF; DNA: TGTGCCAGCAGCGCGAGAGGAGGGGCCGCTAACTATGGCTACACCTTC
J: TRBJ1-4; length: 15; V: TRBV28; size: .; D: .; CDR3: CASSLLPGSGEKLFF; DNA: TGTGCCAGCAGTTTATTGCCAGGTTCGGGGGAAAAACTGTTTTTT
J: TRBJ2-5; length: 14; V: TRBV5-1; size: .; D: TRBD1; CDR3: CASSTGQGAETQYF; DNA: TGCGCCAGCAGCACCGGACAGGGGGCAGAGACCCAGTACTTC
J: TRBJ1-1; length: 13; V: TRBV6-1; size: .; D: TRBD1; CDR3: CASSESGDRGAFF; DNA: TGTGCCAGCAGTGAAAGTGGGGACAGGGGGGCTTTCTTT
J: TRBJ2-1; length: 22; V: TRBV21-1; size: .; D: .; CDR3: CASSKSSSGSFLGDIGDNEQFF; DNA: TGTGCCAGCAGCAAAAGCTCCTCCGGGTCTTTTCTTGGGGACATAGGGGACAATGAGCAGTTCTTC
J: TRBJ2-3; length: 14; V: TRBV10-1; size: few; D: .; CDR3: CASSEEHLTDTQYF; DNA: TGCGCCAGCAGTGAGGAACATTTGACAGATACGCAGTATTTT
J: TRBJ2-3; length: 14; V: TRBV5-4; size: .; D: .; CDR3: CASKGLTSTDTQYF; DNA: TGTGCCAGCAAAGGCCTCACTAGCACAGATACGCAGTATTTT
J: TRBJ2-3; length: 15; V: TRBV7-3; size: .; D: .; CDR3: CASSLTPDTTDTQYF; DNA: TGTGCCAGCAGCTTAACCCCCGACACCACAGATACGCAGTATTTT
J: TRBJ2-7; length: 14; V: TRBV7-8; size: .; D: .; CDR3: CASSSNSLVYEQYF; DNA: TGTGCCAGCAGCTCAAACTCACTAGTGTACGAGCAGTACTTC
J: TRBJ2-1; length: 16; V: TRBV5-1; size: .; D: .; CDR3: CASRVQAGDTYNEQFF; DNA: TGCGCCAGCAGGGTTCAGGCCGGGGATACCTACAATGAGCAGTTCTTC
J: TRBJ2-5; length: 16; V: TRBV7-7; size: .; D: .; CDR3: CASSLGGGHFQETQYF; DNA: TGTGCTAGCAGCTTAGGGGGGGGACATTTTCAAGAGACCCAGTACTTC
J: TRBJ2-6; length: 15; V: TRBV13; size: .; D: .; CDR3: CASSLVLPGANVLTF; DNA: TGTGCCAGCAGCTTAGTGCTACCTGGGGCCAACGTCCTGACTTTC
J: TRBJ1-6; length: 15; V: TRBV5-1; size: .; D: TRBD1; CDR3: CASSLEGQIESPLHF; DNA: TGCGCCAGCAGCTTGGAGGGACAGATCGAATCACCCCTCCACTTT
J: TRBJ2-7; length: 13; V: TRBV4-3; size: .; D: TRBD1; CDR3: CASSKTGGYEQYF; DNA: TGCGCCAGCAGCAAAACAGGGGGGTACGAGCAGTACTTC
J: TRBJ2-7; length: 14; V: TRBV9; size: .; D: .; CDR3: CASSPRVGSYEQYF; DNA: TGTGCCAGCAGCCCGAGAGTAGGCTCCTACGAGCAGTACTTC
J: TRBJ1-5; length: 17; V: TRBV4-1; size: .; D: TRBD1; CDR3: CASSQSPGGGGNQPQHF; DNA: TGCGCCAGCAGCCAATCTCCAGGGGGCGGCGGCAATCAGCCCCAGCATTTT
J: TRBJ2-7; length: 16; V: TRBV7-9; size: .; D: .; CDR3: CASSPSGTGPSYEQYF; DNA: TGTGCCAGCAGCCCTAGCGGGACAGGTCCTTCCTACGAGCAGTACTTC
J: TRBJ1-6; length: 14; V: TRBV6-6; size: .; D: .; CDR3: CASSYGQGNSPLHF; DNA: TGTGCCAGCAGTTACGGTCAGGGGAATTCACCCCTCCACTTT
J: TRBJ1-1; length: 13; V: TRBV28; size: few; D: TRBD1; CDR3: CASSTGAPTEAFF; DNA: TGTGCCAGCAGTACAGGGGCTCCCACTGAAGCTTTCTTT